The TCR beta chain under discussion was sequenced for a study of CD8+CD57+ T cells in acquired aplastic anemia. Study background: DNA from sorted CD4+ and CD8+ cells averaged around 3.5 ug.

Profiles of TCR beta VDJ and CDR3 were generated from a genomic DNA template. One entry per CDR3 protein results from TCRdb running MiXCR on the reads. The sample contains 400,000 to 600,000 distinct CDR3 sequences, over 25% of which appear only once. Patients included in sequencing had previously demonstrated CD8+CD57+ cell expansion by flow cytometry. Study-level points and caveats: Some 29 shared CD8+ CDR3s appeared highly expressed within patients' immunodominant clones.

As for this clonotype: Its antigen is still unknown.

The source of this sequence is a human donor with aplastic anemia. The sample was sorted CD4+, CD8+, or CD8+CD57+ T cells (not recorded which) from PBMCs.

This chain's CDR3 is CASSPRTAVDSPLHF. The CDR3 bases are TGTGCCAGCAGTCCACGGACAGCGGTAGATTCACCCCTCCACTTT. This chain connects TRBV27 to TRBJ1-6, with D perhaps matching TRBD1 (6 bases). CDR3 length equals 15 residues. CDR1 and CDR2 (germline): MNHEY, SMNVEV (reference sequence). Trimming stripped 5 bases from V and 8 bases from J, with 16 bases between.